The 14 T cell receptor beta chains below come from one sample, sequenced in a study of vaccination and CD4 T cells after COVID-19. The antigens of these receptors remain unknown. Treatment meaning: roughly ten-day PBMC culture with coronavirus spike peptide pools or control peptides (ViraFEST assay). Sequenced with the Oncomine TCR Beta short-read assay was DNA taken from cultured CD4+ T cells. TCRdb analysed the PCR reads with MiXCR anew, one entry per CDR3 protein. The table lists approximately 3,600 distinct CDR3 sequences, about 33% of them singletons. The sequencing sample was made of CD4+ T cells from blood, cultured in vitro. Receptor source: a human donor who had recovered from COVID-19.

This clonotype is labeled medium-sized. This rearrangement joins TRBV6-1 to TRBJ1-1; D unclear. The germline V and J ends were trimmed by 8 bases and 11 bases, with 9 bases remaining between them. This CDR3 comprises 9 residues. Germline values: CDR1 MNHNS, CDR2 SASEGT. The CDR3 spells CASPQRAFF. The CDR3 DNA follows: TGTGCCAGCCCTCAGCGCGCTTTCTTT.

The chain uses TRBV27 and TRBJ1-6; D call uncertain. The V end lost 6 bases, the J end lost 6 bases, and 9 bases lay between the germline ends. This CDR3 contains 13 residues. Germline V gene sequence: CDR1 MNHEY, CDR2 SMNVEV (reference sequence). CDR3 region: CASRPGANSPLHF. In DNA, the CDR3 is TGTGCCAGCAGACCGGGAGCTAATTCACCCCTCCACTTT.

This sequence joins TRBV20-1 and TRBJ2-2, with no clear D. Germline lookup yields CDR1 DFQATT and CDR2 SNEGSKA (reference sequence). CDR3 length: 12 residues. V was shortened by 5 bases and J by 7 bases, with 11 bases between the two germline ends. The CDR3 nucleotides read TGCAGTGCTCGCGGAACGGGCGGGGAGCTGTTTTTT. Protein product: CSARGTGGELFF.

Here the CDR3 DNA reads TGTGCCACCTGTAGTGGACAGCAGTGTAGGGAGCTGTTTTTT. Its protein is CATCSGQQCRELFF. V gene TRBV2 combines with J gene TRBJ2-2, with D perhaps matching TRBD1 (6 bases). CDR3 size: 14 residues. Trimming stripped 10 bases from V and 9 bases from J, with 21 bases between. CDR1 is SNHLY and CDR2 is FYNNEI in the germline V gene. The full variable domain, completed using reference TRBV2 and TRBJ2-2, is EPEVTQTPSHQVTQMGQEVILRCVPISNHLYFYWYRQILGQKVEFLVSFYNNEISEKSEIFDDQFSVERPDGSNFTLKIRSTKLEDSAMYFCATCSGQQCRELFFGEGSRLTVL.

The rearrangement joins TRBV3-1 to TRBJ2-1, with D possibly being TRBD1 or TRBD2 (5 bases each). Germline CDR1 and CDR2: LGHDT and YNNKEL (reference sequence). Trimming pared 4 bases from V and 0 bases from J, leaving 10 bases between. The CDR3 consists of 15 residues. The CDR3 loop is CASSPRGPSYNEQFF. The CDR3 region has the DNA TGTGCCAGCAGCCCCCGGGGCCCCTCCTACAATGAGCAGTTCTTC.

This clonotype was seen a handful of times. The chain links TRBV7-9 to TRBJ1-6; D gene uncertain. Trimming took 1 base from V and 7 from J, leaving 14 bases between them. The CDR3 is 16 amino acids. CDR1 and CDR2 (germline): SEHNR, FQNEAQ (reference sequence). CDR3 residues: CASSLVFSWSNSPLHF. The CDR3 DNA follows: TGTGCCAGCAGCTTAGTGTTCTCTTGGTCGAATTCACCCCTCCACTTT.

A few counts support this clonotype. This chain uses TRBV20-1 with TRBJ1-5; D remains ambiguous. CDR1 and CDR2 (germline): DFQATT, SNEGSKA (reference sequence). There are 13 residues in the CDR3. V lost 5 bases to trimming and J lost 1 base, with 9 bases between them. The CDR3 sequence: CSAANRSNQPQHF. CDR3 sequence (DNA): TGCAGTGCTGCGAATAGGAGCAATCAGCCCCAGCATTTT.

The genes are TRBV18 and TRBJ2-5; D remains unclear. With 1 base removed from V and 5 bases from J, the gap between germline ends came to 5 bases. The CDR3 runs 12 residues. Germline CDR1 is KGHSH and CDR2 is LQKENI. CDR3 nucleotide sequence: TGTGCCAGCTCACCACGGACGGAGACCCAGTACTTC. It is translated as CASSPRTETQYF.

This clonotype is categorized as large. V and J are TRBV2 and TRBJ1-6; 7 positions match TRBD1. The length of the CDR3 is 14 residues. Germline assignment: CDR1 SNHLY and CDR2 FYNNEI. The V gene end was trimmed by 6 bases and the J gene end by 14 bases; junction bases not matched to a gene: 13. The CDR3 sequence: CASRLGTENWSLHF. The CDR3 DNA reads TGTGCCAGCAGACTCGGGACAGAGAATTGGTCCCTCCACTTT.

The rearrangement joins TRBV2 to TRBJ1-3, with D hard to call. This CDR3 contains 12 residues. Germline lookup yields CDR1 SNHLY and CDR2 FYNNEI. Trimming removed 6 bases at V and 4 bases at J, with 7 bases between. The chain's CDR3 is CASRDPGNTIYF. DNA of the CDR3: TGTGCCAGCAGAGACCCGGGAAACACCATATATTTT.

This rearrangement joins TRBV18 to TRBJ1-5; D gene uncertain. V was pared by 2 bases and J by 3 bases, with 8 bases between. The CDR3 extends over 14 amino acids. CDR1 and CDR2 from the germline V gene are KGHSH and LQKENI. As DNA, the CDR3 is TGTGCCAGCTCACCATCGGGTTCCAATCAGCCCCAGCATTTT. This sequence encodes CASSPSGSNQPQHF.

The V and J genes are TRBV4-2 and TRBJ1-2, with D perhaps matching TRBD1 (6 bases). V was pared by 2 bases and J by 2 bases, with 12 bases between. This CDR3 is built from 15 residues. Germline lookup yields CDR1 LGHNA and CDR2 YNFKEQ. CDR3 sequence (DNA): TGTGCCAGCAGCCAACTCGGGGGCGCGAACTATGGCTACACCTTC. The encoded protein is CASSQLGGANYGYTF.

This clonotype is labeled medium-sized. The gene calls are TRBV20-1 and TRBJ1-5, with D possibly matching TRBD1 (5 bases). Per the germline V gene, CDR1 is DFQATT and CDR2 is SNEGSKA (reference sequence). The V end lost 2 bases, the J end lost 6 bases, and 14 bases lay between the germline ends. This CDR3 is 14 amino acids long. In nucleotides, the CDR3 is TGCAGTGCTAGAATGGGACCGACGAGTCAGCCCCAGCATTTT. Protein: CSARMGPTSQPQHF.

This chain connects TRBV5-6 to TRBJ2-6, with TRBD1 as a possible D gene (7 bases). Trimming removed 1 base at V and 0 bases at J, with 17 bases between. The CDR3 has 19 residues. The germline CDR1 and CDR2 sequences are SGHDT and YYEEEE. The CDR3 protein is CASSLRRDSLVSGANVLTF. DNA for the CDR3: TGTGCCAGCAGCTTGAGGAGGGACAGTCTTGTCTCTGGGGCCAACGTCCTGACTTTC. Filled out from reference TRBV5-6 and TRBJ2-6, the complete variable domain reads DAGVTQSPTHLIKTRGQQVTLRCSPKSGHDTVSWYQQALGQGPQFIFQYYEEEERQRGNFPDRFSGHQFPNYSSELNVNALLLGDSALYLCASSLRRDSLVSGANVLTFGAGSRLTVL.